The clone carrying this T cell receptor beta chain was recorded at least ten times. Germline V gene lookup returns CDR1 SGHVS and CDR2 FNYEAQ. CDR3 size: 16 residues. V was clipped by 5 bases and J by 0 bases; unmatched bases: 8. Each CDR3 protein gets one entry after TCRdb re-called the 5' RACE reads with MiXCR. The sample consists of 55,000 to 65,000 distinct CDR3 sequences, roughly 12% of them appearing once. These data originate in a study of early T cells in non-severe SARS-CoV-2 infection. The input for sequencing was whole blood, taken at baseline. This sequence originates from an adult who was a healthcare worker with PCR-confirmed SARS-CoV-2 infection or an uninfected control (not recorded which). The rearrangement uses TRBV7-6 and TRBJ2-7; TRBD1 matches at 9 bases. The CDR3 protein is CASSPRGTGSSYEQYF. CDR3 DNA: TGTGCCAGCAGCCCCAGGGGGACAGGGAGCTCCTACGAGCAGTACTTC.